The 23 T cell receptor beta chains below all came from one sample that was sequenced in a study of a mutant IDH1 vaccine in newly diagnosed glioma. Only in-frame clones appear in the TCRdb table, and some are missing; sequencing was by immunoSEQ multiplex PCR. The data contain some 60,000 clones, around 80% of them seen just once; the ten biggest clones take up 3% to 4.5%. Time point reported: week 11, during vaccination. What each vaccine dose contained was 300 ug of mutant IDH1 20-mer peptide, accompanied by topical imiquimod. Their cognate antigens are unknown. The material was PBMCs, obtained from a glioma patient whose treatment included an IDH1 peptide vaccine. Receptors were obtained from a young man with glioma.

V usage is TRBV5-8 and J usage is TRBJ2-7, with D maybe TRBD2 (5 bases). Germline V gene lookup returns CDR1 SGHTS and CDR2 YDEGEE. The CDR3 spans 16 residues. The ends were cut back, 4 bases at V and 0 bases at J, with 17 bases in the middle. This CDR3 reads CASSPNRGSDSYEQYF. The CDR3, as DNA: TGTGCCAGCAGCCCAAACCGCGGGTCCGACTCCTACGAGCAGTACTTC.

The chain recombines TRBV7-2 with TRBJ2-2; either TRBD1 or TRBD2 may fit D (5 bases each). Trimming cost V 2 bases and J 3 bases, with 10 bases left between them. The germline V gene encodes CDR1 SGHTA and CDR2 FQGNSA. CDR3 length: 15 amino acids. The CDR3 loop is CASSLNGGDTGELFF. The CDR3, as DNA: TGTGCCAGCAGCTTAAATGGGGGTGACACCGGGGAGCTGTTTTTT.

This chain's CDR3 is CVRSCGGAYDNSPLHF. The DNA of the CDR3 is TGTGTCAGAAGCTGCGGGGGCGCCTATGATAATTCACCCCTCCACTTT. The chain employs TRBV7-5 and TRBJ1-6. TRBV7-5 is reported as a pseudogene. This CDR3 is built from 16 residues.

V usage is TRBV30 and J usage is TRBJ2-5, with a possible D match to TRBD1 (5 bases). The DNA end is a closer match to TRBJ2-7, so the J assignment may be wrong. The CDR3 runs 15 residues. Germline-derived CDR1 and CDR2 are GTSNPN and SVGIG (reference sequence). The CDR3 coding sequence is TGTGCCTGGAGTTATGTGGGCAGGGAATACCTCGAGCAGTACTTC. Encoded protein: CAWSYVGREYLEQYF.

The genes are TRBV6-1 and TRBJ2-2, with 8 bases lining up with TRBD1. J gave up 1 base and V 5 bases, and 3 bases lay outside the gene matches. The CDR3 runs 15 residues. The germline V gene encodes CDR1 MNHNS and CDR2 SASEGT. The CDR3 region is CASSSGTGNTGELFF. The CDR3 bases are TGTGCCAGCAGTTCCGGGACAGGGAACACCGGGGAGCTGTTTTTT.

This chain uses TRBV9 with TRBJ2-7; D possibly corresponds to TRBD1 (6 bases). Germline V gene sequence: CDR1 SGDLS, CDR2 YYNGEE. V shed 0 bases and J shed 3 bases, with 10 bases lying between them. The CDR3 is 14 residues long. CDR3 coding DNA: TGTGCCAGCAGCGTAGCGGCCAGGGGCTACGAGCAGTACTTC. As protein: CASSVAARGYEQYF.

V and J are TRBV4-1 and TRBJ1-1; D unclear. Germline V CDR1 and CDR2: MGHRA, YSYEKL. The CDR3 contains 15 residues. The ends were cut back, 1 base at V and 2 bases at J, with 11 bases in the middle. For the CDR3, the DNA is TGCGCCAGCAGCCAAGGCCTCCCAGCTAACACTGAAGCTTTCTTT. Encoded protein: CASSQGLPANTEAFF.

The chain links TRBV9 to TRBJ2-7; possibly TRBD2 for D (6 bases). V was cut by 2 bases and J by 5 bases, with 14 bases left in between. Per the germline V gene, CDR1 is SGDLS and CDR2 is YYNGEE. CDR3 length: 14 amino acids. This CDR3 reads CASSVTGTPDEQYF. CDR3 coding DNA: TGTGCCAGCAGCGTTACCGGGACTCCCGACGAGCAGTACTTC.

This clone was recorded only once. The gene calls are TRBV7-2 and TRBJ1-2, with a tentative D call TRBD1 (5 bases). Between the trimmed V and J ends, which lost 5 bases and 1 base, there was a span of 14 bases. This CDR3 is built from 15 residues. Germline V gene data show CDR1 as SGHTA and CDR2 as FQGNSA. The CDR3 reads CASSPWGLGNYGYTF. In nucleotides, the CDR3 is TGTGCCAGCAGCCCCTGGGGGTTGGGTAACTATGGCTACACCTTC.

This clone was seen a few times. The chain is built from TRBV5-6 and TRBJ1-2; unclear D gene. Germline V CDR1 and CDR2: SGHDT, YYEEEE. Trimming removed 3 bases from V and 3 bases from J, with 15 bases in between. The CDR3 consists of 15 residues. CDR3 amino acids: CASSSLPLRDYGYTF. The CDR3, as DNA: TGTGCCAGCAGCTCTCTCCCTCTTCGGGACTATGGCTACACCTTC.

The count of this clone is one. The rearrangement links TRBV6-5 to TRBJ1-1; D ambiguous. Deletions cut 6 bases from V and 2 bases from J, with 10 bases between. The V gene's germline CDR1 is MNHEY and CDR2 SVGAGI. The CDR3 spans 13 residues. This CDR3 reads CASSPTPNTEAFF. Here the CDR3 DNA reads TGTGCCAGCAGCCCGACACCTAACACTGAAGCTTTCTTT.

The chain is built from TRBV28 and TRBJ2-1; 14 bases match TRBD2. Germline V CDR1 and CDR2: MDHEN, SYDVKM. This CDR3 spans 14 amino acids. With V trimmed by 4 bases and J by 15 bases, 8 bases remained unmatched. The CDR3 loop reads CASSWTSGGPRLFF. DNA for the CDR3: TGTGCCAGCAGTTGGACTAGCGGGGGGCCCCGTCTGTTCTTC. Using reference TRBV28 and TRBJ2-1 for the parts outside the CDR3, the full variable domain is DVKVTQSSRYLVKRTGEKVFLECVQDMDHENMFWYRQDPGLGLRLIYFSYDVKMKEKGDIPEGYSVSREKKERFSLILESASTNQTSMYLCASSWTSGGPRLFFGPGTRLTVL.

The rearrangement uses TRBV19 and TRBJ1-6; D gene ambiguous. The CDR3 covers 14 residues. V gave up 6 bases and J gave up 9 bases, with 15 bases separating them. The germline gives CDR1 LNHDA, CDR2 SQIVND (reference sequence). The CDR3, as DNA: TGTGCCAGTAGGCGGGCGGAGGGCGGTTCACCCCTCCACTTT. Translated, it gives CASRRAEGGSPLHF.

The V call is TRBV6-1, the J call TRBJ2-5; the D gene could be TRBD1 or TRBD2 (5 bases each). V lost 6 bases to trimming and J lost 7 bases, with 18 bases between them. CDR1 is MNHNS, CDR2 SASEGT, per germline. The CDR3 loop spans 14 amino acids. The CDR3 nucleotides are TGTGCCAGCAGGACAGAGAATTACGGAGGGACCCAGTACTTC. It translates to CASRTENYGGTQYF.

The chain has TRBV5-4 and TRBJ2-6, with D perhaps TRBD1 (5 bases). Germline-derived CDR1 and CDR2 are SGHNT and YYREEE (reference sequence). Trimming removed 4 bases from V and 7 bases from J, with 12 bases in between. CDR3 length equals 14 residues. Written as DNA, the CDR3 is TGTGCCAGCAGCCGGCAGGGTCTTGCCAACGTCCTGACTTTC. Its translation is CASSRQGLANVLTF.

The V gene is TRBV5-1, the J gene TRBJ2-3, with D possibly being TRBD2 (6 bases). Germline V gene lookup returns CDR1 SGHRS and CDR2 YFSETQ. This CDR3 spans 15 amino acids. V was cut by 2 bases and J by 0 bases, with 10 bases left in between. The chain's CDR3 is CASSLGAGSTDTQYF. The CDR3 region has the DNA TGCGCCAGCAGCTTAGGCGCGGGGAGCACAGATACGCAGTATTTT.

The CDR3: CASSSQGLRTEAFF. The CDR3 region has the DNA TGCGCCAGCAGCTCCCAGGGTCTGAGAACTGAAGCTTTCTTT. The chain uses TRBV5-1 and TRBJ1-1, with a possible D match to TRBD1 (5 bases). This CDR3 spans 14 amino acids. Germline V gene sequence: CDR1 SGHRS, CDR2 YFSETQ. The V and J ends lost 3 bases and 5 bases respectively, with 14 bases between them.

The chain links TRBV29-1 to TRBJ2-1; D gene ambiguous. Germline V lookup: CDR1 SQVTM, CDR2 ANQGSEA. The V end was cut by 7 bases, the J end by 2 bases, with 9 bases between. The CDR3 contains 12 residues. Here the CDR3 reads CSGGSTYNEQFF. The CDR3 coding sequence is TGCAGCGGTGGGTCCACCTACAATGAGCAGTTCTTC.

The chain carries TRBV5-1 and TRBJ1-1; 7 bases are shared with TRBD1. The CDR3 totals 16 residues. Germline values: CDR1 SGHRS, CDR2 YFSETQ. The V and J ends lost 1 base and 2 bases, in that order; junction bases with no gene match: 8. The CDR3 region has the DNA TGCGCCAGCAGCTTGAACTCGGGACAGATAAACACTGAAGCTTTCTTT. Translation: CASSLNSGQINTEAFF.

V and J are TRBV6-1 and TRBJ2-1; D ambiguous. Looked up from germline, CDR1 is MNHNS and CDR2 is SASEGT. The CDR3 spans 15 residues. Trimming shortened V by 6 bases and J by 8 bases, and 20 bases separated the two germline ends. The CDR3 DNA reads TGTGCCAGCAGGAAGCCCCCATCCCCCTCGGATGAGCAGTTCTTC. Its protein is CASRKPPSPSDEQFF.

The V gene is TRBV27, the J gene TRBJ1-5; D perhaps matches TRBD1 (6 bases). The germline CDR1 and CDR2 sequences are MNHEY and SMNVEV (reference sequence). The V end lost 2 bases, the J end lost 3 bases, and 8 bases lay between the germline ends. CDR3 size: 14 residues. The CDR3 DNA reads as TGTGCCAGCAGTTTAAGGGGGGACAATCAGCCCCAGCATTTT. This encodes CASSLRGDNQPQHF.

This clone was observed a few times. The gene calls are TRBV28 and TRBJ1-1; 8 bases are shared with TRBD1. In germline, CDR1 is MDHEN, CDR2 SYDVKM. V dropped 5 bases and J dropped 1; count of bases not matched to a gene: 3. CDR3 length: 14 amino acids. CDR3 residues: CASSPGTGNTEAFF. Here the CDR3 DNA reads TGTGCCAGCAGTCCCGGGACAGGGAACACTGAAGCTTTCTTT.

The chain joins TRBV6-1 to TRBJ1-6; D uncertain. Germline V lookup: CDR1 MNHNS, CDR2 SASEGT. With 2 bases removed from V and 8 bases from J, the gap between germline ends came to 4 bases. There are 12 residues in the CDR3. The CDR3 DNA reads TGTGCCAGCAGTGAACAATATTCACCCCTCCACTTT. Its protein is CASSEQYSPLHF.